Below, 9 T cell receptor beta chains from the same sample are listed, as sequenced in a study of cytomegalovirus exposure and HLA in healthy donors. It was with 60 Vbeta and 13 Jbeta primers that the PCR ran. Sequenced by immunoSEQ multiplex PCR; TCRdb stores in-frame clones only, minus some. Of about 210,000 clones listed, roughly nine tenths are singletons. Sequenced: PBMCs. The receptor source for this set is a boy aged 2-9 years in good health and CMV-seronegative.

The chain is built from TRBV11-2 and TRBJ1-1; possible D gene TRBD1, 6 bases. CDR3 size: 11 residues. The germline V gene encodes CDR1 SGHAT and CDR2 FQNNGV. Trimming stripped 3 bases from V and 8 bases from J, with 7 bases between. CDR3 in DNA: TGTGCCAGCAGCTTTACAGGGGAAGCTTTCTTT. Protein product: CASSFTGEAFF.

The CDR3 DNA reads as TGTGCCAGCAGGACAGGGGGCTCTGGGGCCAACGTCCTGACTTTC. Protein product: CASRTGGSGANVLTF. The chain combines TRBV28 with TRBJ2-6; 9 bases fit TRBD1. This CDR3 is built from 15 residues. V dropped 6 bases and J dropped 0; count of bases not matched to a gene: 0. Germline CDR1 and CDR2: MDHEN and SYDVKM.

The CDR3 sequence: CASGPGLAGRHEQYF. CDR3 nucleotide sequence: TGTGCCAGCGGGCCAGGACTAGCGGGAAGGCACGAGCAGTACTTC. The V and J genes are TRBV2 and TRBJ2-5; 12 bases match TRBD2. Near its end, the DNA agrees better with TRBJ2-7, so the J call may be wrong. CDR3 length: 15 residues. Germline CDR1 reads SNHLY; CDR2 reads FYNNEI.

The V and J genes are TRBV27 and TRBJ2-5, with D possibly TRBD2 on 6 matching bases. This CDR3 region has 16 residues. Per germline, CDR1 MNHEY and CDR2 SMNVEV (reference sequence). V lost 6 bases and J lost 1, with 18 bases in between. CDR3 amino acids: CASSRGTAPFQETQYF. The CDR3 region has the DNA TGTGCCAGCAGCCGGGGGACGGCACCTTTCCAAGAGACCCAGTACTTC.

The chain links TRBV28 to TRBJ2-5, with 9 bases lining up with TRBD2. V trimming: 6 bases; J trimming: 13 bases; junction bases outside the gene matches: 21. The CDR3 is made up of 16 amino acids. Germline CDR1 and CDR2: MDHEN and SYDVKM. CDR3 nucleotides: TGTGCCAGCAGCTGGGGGATAGCGGGGGCGACTTTGGTGTTGTACTTC. As protein: CASSWGIAGATLVLYF.

In its sample, this clone ranks as large (0.1 to 1%). The chain recombines TRBV19 with TRBJ1-1; maybe TRBD1 (5 bases). Trimming removed 3 bases at V and 3 bases at J, with 17 bases between. This CDR3 is 16 amino acids long. From germline, CDR1 is LNHDA and CDR2 SQIVND (reference sequence). The CDR3 DNA reads TGTGCCAGTAGTATGAAGGCAGGGTGGAGGGACACTGAAGCTTTCTTT. Translation gives CASSMKAGWRDTEAFF.

The chain has TRBV7-9 and TRBJ2-5; weak D call: TRBD2 (5 bases). Germline CDR1 and CDR2: SEHNR and FQNEAQ (reference sequence). This CDR3 has 14 residues. V was pared by 3 bases and J by 3 bases, with 11 bases between. CDR3 residues: CASSFLDSEETQYF. CDR3 coding DNA: TGTGCCAGCAGCTTTTTGGACTCCGAAGAGACCCAGTACTTC.

The rearrangement joins TRBV28 to TRBJ2-1; tentative D call: TRBD2 (6 bases). The CDR3 extends over 16 amino acids. V lost 8 bases and J 9 bases, leaving 26 bases between the germline ends. CDR1 and CDR2 from the germline V gene are MDHEN and SYDVKM. CDR3 nucleotides: TGTGCCAGCCAGCTACTGGCGGGAACGGGGAGAGGTGAGCAGTTCTTC. Translated, it gives CASQLLAGTGRGEQFF. The full variable domain, rest sourced from reference TRBV28 and TRBJ2-1, is DVKVTQSSRYLVKRTGEKVFLECVQDMDHENMFWYRQDPGLGLRLIYFSYDVKMKEKGDIPEGYSVSREKKERFSLILESASTNQTSMYLCASQLLAGTGRGEQFFGPGTRLTVL.

The chain has TRBV18 and TRBJ1-1; weak D call: TRBD1 (5 bases). V lost 0 bases to trimming and J lost 2 bases, with 16 bases between them. The V gene's germline CDR1 is KGHSH and CDR2 LQKENI. The CDR3 runs 17 residues. CDR3 amino acids: CASSPPMVGAPNTEAFF. In DNA, the CDR3 is TGTGCCAGCTCACCACCAATGGTAGGGGCCCCTAACACTGAAGCTTTCTTT.